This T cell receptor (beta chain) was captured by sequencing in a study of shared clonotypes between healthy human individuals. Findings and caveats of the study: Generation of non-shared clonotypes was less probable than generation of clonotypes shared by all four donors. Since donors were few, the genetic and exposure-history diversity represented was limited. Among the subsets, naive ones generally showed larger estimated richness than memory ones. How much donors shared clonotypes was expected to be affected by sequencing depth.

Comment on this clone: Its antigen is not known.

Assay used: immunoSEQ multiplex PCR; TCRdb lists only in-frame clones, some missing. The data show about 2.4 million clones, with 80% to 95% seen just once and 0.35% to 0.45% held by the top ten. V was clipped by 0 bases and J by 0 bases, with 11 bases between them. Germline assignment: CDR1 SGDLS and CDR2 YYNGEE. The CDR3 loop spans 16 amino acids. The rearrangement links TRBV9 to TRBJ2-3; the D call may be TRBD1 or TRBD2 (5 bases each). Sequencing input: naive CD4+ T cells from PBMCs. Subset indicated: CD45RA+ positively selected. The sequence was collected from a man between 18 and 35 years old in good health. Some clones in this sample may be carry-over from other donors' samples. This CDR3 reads CASSVEGGGSTDTQYF. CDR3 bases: TGTGCCAGCAGCGTAGAGGGTGGGGGTAGCACAGATACGCAGTATTTT.